The entry below gives a single T cell receptor (beta chain) sequence along with its context. Germline is not matched at one junction end, which may reflect a read error. With roughly 540 ng total RNA as template and a constant-region primer, TCR beta cDNA was made. Employing slightly modified ARM-PCR, three nested multiplex PCR rounds were run, and these gave rise to the TCR beta libraries. Each of the first two PCR rounds ran around 10 cycles with TRBV1-TRBV30 forward and C-beta reverse primers. One entry per CDR3 protein, called by TCRdb with MiXCR from the multiplex PCR reads. The table records approximately 330,000 distinct CDR3 sequences, 65% of them present only once. This entry comes from a study of tumor-infiltrating lymphocytes in primary liver carcinoma. Study background: Stage T1-T3 N0M0 tumors spanned about 4.2 to 11 cm.

Germline loops: CDR1 SGHRS, CDR2 YFSETQ. CDR3 length: 13 residues. RNA isolated from unsorted whole blood supplied the blood RNA, with germline DNA also extracted. At sampling, these chronic HBV carriers had received no treatment. The sequenced sample consisted of peripheral blood. The clonotype comes from a man in his forties with primary liver carcinoma and hepatitis B virus infection. This chain joins TRBV5-1 and TRBJ2-6, with D uncertain. In DNA, the CDR3 is TGCGCCAGCTGCTTGGCTGGGGCCAACGTCCTGACTTTC. It yields the protein CASCLAGANVLTF.